A single sample gave rise to the 25 T cell receptor beta chains below, sequenced in a study of T cell responses to AZD1222 COVID-19 vaccine. Using immunoSEQ multiplex PCR, the repertoire was profiled, and TCRdb retains in-frame clones only, with some absent. The table has fewer than 100,000 clones, approximately 90% seen once; the top ten hold about 13%. This sample comprised peripheral blood, obtained on day 0 of AZD1222 vaccination. The receptor set was obtained from an adult in good health.

This sequence joins TRBV15 and TRBJ1-5; weak D call: TRBD1 (5 bases). The V gene lost 9 bases and the J gene lost 0 bases, with 18 bases spanning the gap. In germline, CDR1 is LNHNV, CDR2 YYDKDF (reference sequence). The CDR3 loop spans 16 amino acids. CDR3 protein: CATRDRGTYSNQPQHF. As DNA, the CDR3 is TGTGCCACGCGGGATAGGGGAACATATAGCAATCAGCCCCAGCATTTT.

The chain recombines TRBV5-4 with TRBJ1-1; D is perhaps TRBD1 (6 bases). The germline V gene encodes CDR1 SGHNT and CDR2 YYREEE (reference sequence). V lost 4 bases to trimming and J lost 4 bases, with 14 bases between them. The CDR3 totals 14 residues. CDR3 sequence: CASSLRGDRTEAFF. CDR3 DNA: TGTGCCAGCAGCCTGAGGGGGGATCGCACTGAAGCTTTCTTT.

V usage is TRBV18 and J usage is TRBJ1-1; 8 bases agree with TRBD1. V was clipped by 1 base and J by 0 bases; unmatched bases: 7. Germline-derived CDR1 and CDR2 are KGHSH and LQKENI. This CDR3 comprises 17 residues. The CDR3 here is CASSPRLTGVMNTEAFF. The CDR3 DNA is TGTGCCAGCTCACCACGGCTGACAGGGGTCATGAACACTGAAGCTTTCTTT.

The chain links TRBV5-5 to TRBJ1-2; 7 bases match TRBD1. Germline V gene lookup returns CDR1 SGHKS and CDR2 YYEKEE (reference sequence). Losses at the gene ends were 4 bases for V and 8 bases for J; bases not matched to a gene: 11. CDR3 size: 14 residues. CDR3 amino acids: CASSLERIRGGYTF. The CDR3 bases are TGTGCCAGCAGCCTCGAACGAATCAGGGGGGGCTACACCTTC.

The chain recombines TRBV11-2 with TRBJ2-1; 13 bases are a match to TRBD2. Per the germline V gene, CDR1 is SGHAT and CDR2 is FQNNGV. Trimming took 1 base from V and 0 from J; bases not matched to a gene: 0. CDR3 length: 17 residues. The CDR3 protein is CASSLGTSGSSYNEQFF. CDR3 bases: TGTGCCAGCAGCTTAGGGACTAGCGGGAGCTCCTACAATGAGCAGTTCTTC.

V and J are TRBV7-3 and TRBJ2-1; 8 bases agree with TRBD2. With V trimmed by 6 bases and J by 7 bases, 11 bases remained unmatched. Germline V gives CDR1 SGHTA, CDR2 FQGTGA. The CDR3 runs to 15 residues. The CDR3 DNA reads as TGTGCCAGCAGATCGCCCGGGACTAGGGGAAATGAGCAGTTCTTC. Its translation is CASRSPGTRGNEQFF.

This rearrangement joins TRBV18 to TRBJ1-5; D not certain. V gave up 6 bases and J gave up 6 bases, with 12 bases separating them. The CDR3 consists of 13 residues. Germline CDR1 reads KGHSH; CDR2 reads LQKENI. The CDR3 is CASSSDLVQPQHF. The CDR3 DNA sequence: TGTGCCAGCTCCTCAGATCTGGTTCAGCCCCAGCATTTT.

CDR3 protein: CASSPGWGGIKTQYF. As DNA, the CDR3 is TGTGCCAGCAGCCCCGGTTGGGGAGGGATTAAGACCCAGTACTTC. This chain connects TRBV2 to TRBJ2-5; TRBD2 matches at 7 bases. The CDR3 is made up of 15 amino acids. From germline, CDR1 is SNHLY and CDR2 FYNNEI. The J segment lost 6 bases and the V segment lost 6 bases, leaving 13 bases of the junction unmatched.

This chain joins TRBV5-1 and TRBJ1-1; no reliable D call. Germline-derived CDR1 and CDR2 are SGHRS and YFSETQ. Trimming shortened V by 0 bases and J by 3 bases, and 12 bases separated the two germline ends. The CDR3 covers 15 residues. The DNA for the CDR3 is TGCGCCAGCAGCTTGGCCGGTGGGCTATACACTGAAGCTTTCTTT. Translation gives CASSLAGGLYTEAFF.

By its share, this clone is medium-sized (0.01 to 0.1%). Here the CDR3 reads CASTGTSGGADSYEQYF. The CDR3 DNA reads as TGTGCCAGCACTGGGACTAGCGGGGGGGCGGACTCCTACGAGCAGTACTTC. V is TRBV2 and J is TRBJ2-7; 16 bases map to TRBD2. V shed 7 bases, J shed 0 bases, and the junction held 6 bases outside the gene matches. CDR3 length equals 17 residues. Germline V gene data show CDR1 as SNHLY and CDR2 as FYNNEI.

The V and J genes are TRBV5-1 and TRBJ2-7; the D gene is possibly TRBD1 (6 bases). This CDR3 is built from 16 residues. CDR1 is SGHRS and CDR2 is YFSETQ in the germline V gene. The ends were cut back, 5 bases at V and 6 bases at J, with 24 bases in the middle. The CDR3 region is CASSSTAQGSGGEQYF. The CDR3 DNA is TGCGCCAGCAGTTCCACCGCACAGGGATCAGGTGGCGAGCAGTACTTC.

The genes are TRBV19 and TRBJ2-1, with D unclear. Trimming removed 5 bases from V and 4 bases from J, with 15 bases in between. This CDR3 comprises 15 residues. Germline loops: CDR1 LNHDA, CDR2 SQIVND (reference sequence). The CDR3 DNA follows: TGTGCCAGTAGTTCCGATCCCGGGTCTTACAATGAGCAGTTCTTC. Translation: CASSSDPGSYNEQFF. The entire variable domain, with the rest obtained from reference TRBV19 and TRBJ2-1, is as follows: DGGITQSPKYLFRKEGQNVTLSCEQNLNHDAMYWYRQDPGQGLRLIYYSQIVNDFQKGDIAEGYSVSREKKESFPLTVTSAQKNPTAFYLCASSSDPGSYNEQFFGPGTRLTVL.

This clone was recorded once. The rearrangement joins TRBV24-1 to TRBJ2-3, with D unresolved. CDR1 KGHDR and CDR2 SFDVKD come from the germline V gene. This CDR3 has 14 residues. Between the trimmed V and J ends, which lost 5 bases and 0 bases, there was a span of 8 bases. This chain's CDR3 is CATSGPTSTDTQYF. The CDR3 bases are TGTGCCACCAGTGGCCCCACTAGCACAGATACGCAGTATTTT.

V usage is TRBV7-9 and J usage is TRBJ2-1; 10 positions match TRBD2. Germline V gene data show CDR1 as SEHNR and CDR2 as FQNEAQ (reference sequence). Germline trimming cut 0 bases from V and 1 base from J; bases unmatched to any gene: 9. There are 19 residues in the CDR3. CDR3 coding DNA: TGTGCCAGCAGCTTAGCTAGCGGGGGGCCATCTCGGTCCTACAATGAGCAGTTCTTC. Its translation: CASSLASGGPSRSYNEQFF.

This clone showed up just once. The chain links TRBV5-1 to TRBJ2-7; 7 bases agree with TRBD2. The CDR3 has 15 amino acids. Trimming removed 1 base from V and 1 base from J; junction bases left unmatched: 5. Germline CDR1 reads SGHRS; CDR2 reads YFSETQ. The CDR3 region has the DNA TGCGCCAGCAGCTTGTCGGCAGCGGGATCCTACGAGCAGTACTTC. Translated, it gives CASSLSAAGSYEQYF. Drawing the rest from reference TRBV5-1 and TRBJ2-7, the complete variable domain is KAGVTQTPRYLIKTRGQQVTLSCSPISGHRSVSWYQQTPGQGLQFLFEYFSETQRNKGNFPGRFSGRQFSNSRSEMNVSTLELGDSALYLCASSLSAAGSYEQYFGPGTRLTVT.

The rearrangement joins TRBV5-1 to TRBJ2-1; D gene unclear. Germline-derived CDR1 and CDR2 are SGHRS and YFSETQ. Deletions cut 2 bases from V and 7 bases from J, with 7 bases between. The CDR3 has 12 residues. CDR3 loop: CASSFGLNEQFF. CDR3 DNA: TGCGCCAGCAGCTTCGGCCTAAATGAGCAGTTCTTC.

The gene calls are TRBV4-3 and TRBJ1-1; TRBD1 agrees at 7 bases. The CDR3 runs 14 residues. Germline CDR1 reads LGHNA; CDR2 reads YSLEER. V trimming: 0 bases; J trimming: 9 bases; junction bases outside the gene matches: 7. In DNA, the CDR3 is TGCGCCAGCAGCCAAGATCGAGACAGGGTAAAAGCTTTCTTT. Amino acid sequence: CASSQDRDRVKAFF.

The chain recombines TRBV29-1 with TRBJ1-1; D is undetermined. V gave up 7 bases and J gave up 6 bases, with 21 bases separating them. From germline, CDR1 is SQVTM and CDR2 ANQGSEA. This CDR3 region has 14 residues. For the CDR3, the DNA is TGCAGCGCCCAGGTAGGACCCCGTAGGGCTGAAGCTTTCTTT. Amino acids: CSAQVGPRRAEAFF.

The chain uses TRBV5-6 and TRBJ1-1; D gene ambiguous. Germline lookup yields CDR1 SGHDT and CDR2 YYEEEE. The ends were cut back, 3 bases at V and 2 bases at J, with 8 bases in the middle. The CDR3 contains 13 residues. The CDR3 reads CASSSGPNTEAFF. The CDR3 DNA sequence: TGTGCCAGCAGCTCGGGTCCCAACACTGAAGCTTTCTTT.

This chain links TRBV7-9 with TRBJ2-1; possible D gene TRBD2, 5 bases. This CDR3 region has 14 residues. V was cut by 3 bases and J by 6 bases, with 12 bases left in between. From germline, CDR1 is SEHNR and CDR2 FQNEAQ (reference sequence). CDR3 sequence: CASSFPSSGNEQFF. The CDR3 DNA reads as TGTGCCAGCAGCTTCCCTAGCTCGGGCAATGAGCAGTTCTTC.

This clone was detected once. J is TRBJ2-5 and V is TRBV12-5; the match to TRBD2 covers 11 bases. The V gene's germline CDR1 is LGHNT and CDR2 FRNRAP. Trimming removed 5 bases from V and 1 base from J; junction bases left unmatched: 3. CDR3 length: 15 amino acids. This CDR3 is CASGQGTSGQETQYF. For the CDR3, the DNA is TGTGCTAGTGGTCAGGGGACTAGCGGCCAAGAGACCCAGTACTTC.

The chain is built from TRBV10-3 and TRBJ2-3; the match to TRBD1 covers 7 bases. The CDR3 runs 13 residues. Trimming at V came to 10 bases and at J to 6 bases, leaving 10 bases not matched to a gene. From germline, CDR1 is ENHRY and CDR2 SYGVKD. CDR3 loop: CATNTGERDTQYF. CDR3 sequence (DNA): TGTGCCACCAACACAGGGGAACGGGATACGCAGTATTTT.

The V and J genes are TRBV10-3 and TRBJ1-1, with D perhaps TRBD1 (5 bases). CDR3 length: 14 residues. The V end was cut by 6 bases, the J end by 2 bases, with 13 bases between. Germline assignment: CDR1 ENHRY and CDR2 SYGVKD. The CDR3 coding sequence is TGTGCCATCAGGAACCAGGGCTTAAACACTGAAGCTTTCTTT. This translates into CAIRNQGLNTEAFF.

This sequence joins TRBV25-1 and TRBJ2-1, with 13 bases fitting TRBD2. The CDR3 consists of 13 residues. CDR1 is MGHDK and CDR2 is SYGVNS in the germline V gene. V lost 3 bases, J lost 11 bases, and 1 base stayed unmatched. This CDR3 reads CASSEGLAGKQFF. DNA of the CDR3: TGTGCCAGCAGTGAGGGACTAGCGGGGAAGCAGTTCTTC.

The chain combines TRBV29-1 with TRBJ1-3, with D tentatively TRBD1 (5 bases). The CDR3 spans 14 residues. The ends were cut back, 4 bases at V and 7 bases at J, with 17 bases in the middle. The V gene's germline CDR1 is SQVTM and CDR2 ANQGSEA. Here the CDR3 DNA reads TGCAGCGTTGCCAGTCGGGACTTTTTGAACACCATATATTTT. This encodes CSVASRDFLNTIYF.